The rows below give T cell receptor beta chains drawn from one sample of a study of CD4+ T cells in melanoma. Profiled with immunoSEQ multiplex PCR; TCRdb holds only in-frame clones, not every one. Of fewer than 55,000 clones in the sample, about 91% were seen once. The sequencing input was peripheral blood. Receptors were obtained from a human donor with melanoma. The CDR3 runs from the conserved cysteine through the conserved F or W. Fields, in order: J gene, V gene, clone size, D gene, CDR3 DNA, CDR3 protein. The D gene is left open where the match is weak. Some rows mark clone size as missing; the rest say once, few, many or name a class of expanded clone.

>TRBJ2-5|TRBV6-1|NA|NA
TGTGCCAGCAGTGAAGGGGCAGGGGCAGGGACCCAGTACTTC
CASSEGAGAGTQYF
>TRBJ2-1|TRBV5-6|few|NA
TGTGCCAGCAGCTTCCCCCCGAGCTCCTACAATGAGCAGTTCTTC
CASSFPPSSYNEQFF
>TRBJ2-2|TRBV9|once|NA
TGTGCCAGCAACAAAGTCTTCGGGACAAGGGAGCTGTTTTTT
CASNKVFGTRELFF
>TRBJ2-3|TRBV6-1|once|TRBD2
TGTGCCAGCAGTGAATCCGTGGGGAGGGGTACGCAGTATTTT
CASSESVGRGTQYF
>TRBJ1-6|TRBV6-6|once|NA
TGTGCCAGCAGTTACTCAGAGGGAATAAGGTCACCCCTCCACTTT
CASSYSEGIRSPLHF
>TRBJ2-1|TRBV13|few|NA
TGTGCCAGCAGCTTAGCTGTCTATGAGCAGTTCTTC
CASSLAVYEQFF
>TRBJ2-1|TRBV11-3|NA|TRBD1
TGTGCCAGCAGCTTAGCGGGACAGGGTGGCGATGAGCAGTTCTTC
CASSLAGQGGDEQFF
>TRBJ2-7|TRBV6-6|once|NA
TGTGCCAGCAGTACATTGGTTTACGAGCAGTACTTC
CASSTLVYEQYF
>TRBJ1-1|TRBV6-6|NA|TRBD1
TGTGCCAGCAGCTACAGGGGAAACACTGAAGCTTTCTTT
CASSYRGNTEAFF
>TRBJ1-2|TRBV29-1|NA|NA
TGCAGCGTTGATTGGACAGAAGCTCCTAACTATGGCTACACCTTC
CSVDWTEAPNYGYTF
>TRBJ1-1|TRBV18|NA|TRBD1
TGTGCCAGCTCAATAGGGGGCTTCACTGAAGCTTTCTTT
CASSIGGFTEAFF
>TRBJ2-6|TRBV7-9|NA|NA
TGTGCCAGCAGCCTAACTGGGGCCAACGTCCTGACTTTC
CASSLTGANVLTF
>TRBJ1-5|TRBV28|NA|NA
TGTGCCAGCAGCCCTGGCAGGGGAGTTCAGCCCCAGCATTTT
CASSPGRGVQPQHF
>TRBJ1-2|TRBV6-5|NA|NA
TGTGCCAGCAGTTACTCGGCCGGAGGGCGGGGCTACACCTTC
CASSYSAGGRGYTF
>TRBJ2-1|TRBV4-1|NA|TRBD2
TGCGCCAGCAGCCCCTCCGGGGACTACTATTACAATGAGCAGTTCTTC
CASSPSGDYYYNEQFF
>TRBJ1-5|TRBV19|NA|TRBD1
TGTGCCAGTAGTACTCCGGGACAGGGGGCTCAGCCCCAGCATTTT
CASSTPGQGAQPQHF
>TRBJ2-1|TRBV7-3|NA|TRBD1
TGTGCCAGCAGCCCCCCCGGACAGGGGAGCAATGAGCAGTTCTTC
CASSPPGQGSNEQFF
>TRBJ2-7|TRBV9|NA|NA
TGTGCCAGCAGCGTAACTAGGGACACTGCCTCCTACGAGCAGTACTTC
CASSVTRDTASYEQYF
>TRBJ2-3|TRBV27|NA|NA
TGTGCCAGCAACCCATCAGGGGCCTTAACGCAGTATTTT
CASNPSGALTQYF
>TRBJ1-5|TRBV19|NA|NA
TGTGCCAGTAGTGGGGTGGGGCAGCCCCAGCATTTT
CASSGVGQPQHF
>TRBJ2-3|TRBV28|NA|TRBD1
TGTGCCAGCCGCCGGGACAGGGGTGCAGATACGCAGTATTTT
CASRRDRGADTQYF
>TRBJ1-6|TRBV2|NA|NA
TGTGCCAGCAGTGGTCGGACAGATAATTCACCCCTCCACTTT
CASSGRTDNSPLHF
>TRBJ2-1|TRBV5-1|NA|NA
TGCGCCAGCAGCTTGGCCGACAATTACAATGAGCAGTTCTTC
CASSLADNYNEQFF
>TRBJ2-1|TRBV7-9|NA|TRBD1
TGTGCCAGCAGCTTACGGGACAGTCGGAATGAGCAGTTCTTC
CASSLRDSRNEQFF
>TRBJ2-7|TRBV7-2|NA|NA
TGTGCCAGCAGCTTAGGTTTAGGAAGTAGCTACGAGCAGTACTTC
CASSLGLGSSYEQYF
>TRBJ1-6|TRBV6-1|NA|NA
TGTGCCAGCTCTCCTTCGGGGGGCGGTAATTCACCCCTCCACTTT
CASSPSGGGNSPLHF
>TRBJ2-7|TRBV30|NA|TRBD1
TGTGCCTGGAGAACCACGGGGACAGCTCTTGGGGAGCAGTACTTC
CAWRTTGTALGEQYF
>TRBJ2-7|TRBV9|NA|TRBD2
TGTGCCAGCAGCCCCCTCGCCAGCGGGGAAAGCGAGCAGTACTTC
CASSPLASGESEQYF
>TRBJ2-7|TRBV2|once|NA
TGTGCCAGCAGTGTAGGGGGTACCCCATACGAGCAGTACTTC
CASSVGGTPYEQYF
>TRBJ1-1|TRBV28|NA|NA
TGTGCCAGCAGTTCACGCGGAGGTATAGGAGCTTTCTTT
CASSSRGGIGAFF
>TRBJ1-1|TRBV28|NA|NA
TGTGCCAGCAGGCTTTCCAGGGTAAACACTGAAGCTTTCTTT
CASRLSRVNTEAFF
>TRBJ2-3|TRBV4-3|NA|NA
TGCGCCAGCAGCCTTACCGGGACTGGCGACACAGATACGCAGTATTTT
CASSLTGTGDTDTQYF
>TRBJ2-2|TRBV5-1|NA|NA
TGCGCCAGCAGCTTGGCTGCCGGGGAGCTGTTTTTT
CASSLAAGELFF
>TRBJ1-1|TRBV7-8|NA|TRBD1
TGTGCCAGCAGCCCTAGGACAGGTACTGAAGCTTTCTTT
CASSPRTGTEAFF
>TRBJ2-4|TRBV6-6|NA|NA
TGTGCCAGCAGCGCAGGGTTCGGAAACATTCAGTACTTC
CASSAGFGNIQYF
>TRBJ1-1|TRBV2|NA|NA
TGTGCCAGCAGAGGCGGGGACGGTGACACTGAAGCTTTCTTT
CASRGGDGDTEAFF
>TRBJ2-3|TRBV27|NA|NA
TGTGCCAGCAGTTTAAGGACAGTCACAGATACGCAGTATTTT
CASSLRTVTDTQYF
>TRBJ1-3|TRBV5-1|NA|NA
TGCGCCAGCAGCCCGACAGGCGGCCGTGGAAACACCATATATTTT
CASSPTGGRGNTIYF
>TRBJ2-5|TRBV7-7|NA|NA
TGTGCTAGCAGCCCTGGGGGGGCCTTAGAGACCCAGTACTTC
CASSPGGALETQYF
>TRBJ2-1|TRBV18|NA|TRBD2
TGTGCCAGCTCACCCGGGGGGAAGGTCAATGAGCAGTTCTTC
CASSPGGKVNEQFF
>TRBJ1-2|TRBV6-5|NA|NA
TGTGCCAGCCTAGGGGGTTATGGCTACACCTTC
CASLGGYGYTF
>TRBJ2-3|TRBV4-1|NA|NA
TGCGCCAGCAGCCCTAGCGACTATGGCACAGATACGCAGTATTTT
CASSPSDYGTDTQYF
>TRBJ1-2|TRBV7-8|NA|TRBD1
TGTGCCAGCAGCTTAGCGGCAGCAGGGGGTGGCTACACCTTC
CASSLAAAGGGYTF
>TRBJ2-7|TRBV5-1|once|NA
TGCGCCAGCAGCTCGACAGGTCTCGAGCAGTACTTC
CASSSTGLEQYF
>TRBJ2-2|TRBV28|NA|TRBD1
TGTGCCAGCAGTTTGGGACAGCAGCGGGAGCTGTTTTTT
CASSLGQQRELFF
>TRBJ2-7|TRBV30|few|NA
TGTGCCTGGAGTGTCAGGGGGGGGGCAATCTACGAGCAGTACTTC
CAWSVRGGAIYEQYF
>TRBJ2-5|TRBV14|NA|TRBD1
TGTGCCAGCAGCCTTCCCGGGACAGGAGAAGAGACCCAGTACTTC
CASSLPGTGEETQYF
>TRBJ2-5|TRBV10-3|NA|NA
TGTGCCATCAGTGAGTCCCCCTCGGGCGAGACCCAGTACTTC
CAISESPSGETQYF
>TRBJ1-1|TRBV6-5|NA|NA
TGTGCCAGCAGCCAACAGGGGAACACTGAAGCTTTCTTT
CASSQQGNTEAFF
>TRBJ1-2|TRBV9|NA|TRBD1
TGTGCCAGCAGCCCCAGGACAGGGATGTCCAACTATGGCTACACCTTC
CASSPRTGMSNYGYTF
>TRBJ2-6|TRBV13|NA|NA
TGTGCCAGCAGCTCGGGAGATGGGTTCGGGGCCAACGTCCTGACTTTC
CASSSGDGFGANVLTF
>TRBJ2-6|TRBV4-2|once|NA
TGTGCCAGCAGCGGTCTTTCTTATGGGGCCAACGTCCTGACTTTC
CASSGLSYGANVLTF
>TRBJ2-1|TRBV9|NA|TRBD2
TGTGCCAGCAGCGTTAGCGGGGGATTCTACAATGAGCAGTTCTTC
CASSVSGGFYNEQFF
>TRBJ1-1|TRBV5-1|NA|TRBD1
TGCGCCAGCAGCTTGAAGGCAGGGGGCACTGAAGCTTTCTTT
CASSLKAGGTEAFF
>TRBJ1-1|TRBV4-1|NA|NA
TGCGCCAGCAGCCAACCTTTTGCAGGGAACACTGAAGCTTTCTTT
CASSQPFAGNTEAFF
>TRBJ2-1|TRBV9|NA|NA
TGTGCCAGCAGCGTTTATGAGGGGGGAAATGAGCAGTTCTTC
CASSVYEGGNEQFF